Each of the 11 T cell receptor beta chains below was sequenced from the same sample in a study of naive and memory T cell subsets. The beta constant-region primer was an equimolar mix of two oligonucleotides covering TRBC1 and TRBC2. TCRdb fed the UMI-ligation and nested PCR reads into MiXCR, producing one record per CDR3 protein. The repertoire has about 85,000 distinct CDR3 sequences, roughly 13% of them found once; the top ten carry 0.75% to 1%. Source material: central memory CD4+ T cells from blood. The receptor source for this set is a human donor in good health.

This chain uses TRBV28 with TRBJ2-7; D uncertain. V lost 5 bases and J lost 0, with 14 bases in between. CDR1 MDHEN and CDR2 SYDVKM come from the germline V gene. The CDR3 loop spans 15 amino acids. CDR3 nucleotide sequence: TGTGCCAGCAGTCCGGAAGAGACGCGCTCCTACGAGCAGTACTTC. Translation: CASSPEETRSYEQYF.

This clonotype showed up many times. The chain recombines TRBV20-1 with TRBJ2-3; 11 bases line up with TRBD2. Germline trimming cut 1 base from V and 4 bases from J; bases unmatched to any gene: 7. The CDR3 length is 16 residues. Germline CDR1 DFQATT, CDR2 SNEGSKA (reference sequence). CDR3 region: CSARVQLAGAADTQYF. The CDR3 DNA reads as TGCAGTGCTAGAGTCCAACTAGCGGGAGCGGCAGATACGCAGTATTTT.

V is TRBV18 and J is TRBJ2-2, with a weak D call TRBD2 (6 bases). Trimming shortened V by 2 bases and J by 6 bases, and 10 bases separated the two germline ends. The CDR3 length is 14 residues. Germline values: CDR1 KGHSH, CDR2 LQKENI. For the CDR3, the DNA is TGTGCCAGCTCACCATGGCGGGACCCCGGGGAGCTGTTTTTT. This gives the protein CASSPWRDPGELFF.

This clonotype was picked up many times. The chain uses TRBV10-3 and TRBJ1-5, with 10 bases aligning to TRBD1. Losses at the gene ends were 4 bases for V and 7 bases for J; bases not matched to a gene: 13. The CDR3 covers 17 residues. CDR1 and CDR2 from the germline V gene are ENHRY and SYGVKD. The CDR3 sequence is CAISGGQGNNVEQPQHF. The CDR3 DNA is TGTGCCATCAGTGGGGGACAGGGGAATAACGTCGAACAGCCCCAGCATTTT.

CDR3 amino acids: CATSTGPGGSTGELFF. CDR3 in DNA: TGTGCCACCAGCACTGGGCCCGGAGGGTCCACCGGGGAGCTGTTTTTT. J is TRBJ2-2 and V is TRBV15, with a weak D call TRBD2 (6 bases). Germline CDR1 reads LNHNV; CDR2 reads YYDKDF (reference sequence). Between the trimmed V and J ends, which lost 4 bases and 4 bases, there was a span of 16 bases. This CDR3 has 16 residues.

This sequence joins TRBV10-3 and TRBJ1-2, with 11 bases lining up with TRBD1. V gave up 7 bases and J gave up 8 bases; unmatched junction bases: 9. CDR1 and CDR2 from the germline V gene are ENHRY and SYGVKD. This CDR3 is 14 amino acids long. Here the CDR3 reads CAIKFGQGAEGYTF. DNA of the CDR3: TGTGCCATCAAGTTTGGACAGGGGGCGGAAGGCTACACCTTC.

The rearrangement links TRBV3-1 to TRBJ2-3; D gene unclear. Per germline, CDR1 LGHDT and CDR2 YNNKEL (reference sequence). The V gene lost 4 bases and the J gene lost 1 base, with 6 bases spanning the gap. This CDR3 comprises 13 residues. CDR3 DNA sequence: TGTGCCAGCAGCCCGAGCGGCACAGATACGCAGTATTTT. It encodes CASSPSGTDTQYF.

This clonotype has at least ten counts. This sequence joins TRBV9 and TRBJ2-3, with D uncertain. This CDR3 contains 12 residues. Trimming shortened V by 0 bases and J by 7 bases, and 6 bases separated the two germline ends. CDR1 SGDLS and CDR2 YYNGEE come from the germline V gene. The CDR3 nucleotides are TGTGCCAGCAGCGTAGATACCTATACGCAGTATTTT. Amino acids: CASSVDTYTQYF.

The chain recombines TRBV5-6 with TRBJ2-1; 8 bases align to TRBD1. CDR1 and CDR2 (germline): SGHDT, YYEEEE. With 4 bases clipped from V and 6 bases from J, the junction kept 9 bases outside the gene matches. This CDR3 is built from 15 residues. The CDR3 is CASSRTVQGANEQFF. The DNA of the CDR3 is TGTGCCAGCAGCCGGACTGTGCAGGGGGCCAATGAGCAGTTCTTC.

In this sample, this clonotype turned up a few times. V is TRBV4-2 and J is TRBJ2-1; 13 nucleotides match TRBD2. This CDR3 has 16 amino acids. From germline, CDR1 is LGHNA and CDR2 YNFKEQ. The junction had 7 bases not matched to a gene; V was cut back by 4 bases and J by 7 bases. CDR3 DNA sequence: TGTGCCAGCAGCCCGTCGACTAGCGGGAGGTTGAATGAGCAGTTCTTC. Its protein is CASSPSTSGRLNEQFF.

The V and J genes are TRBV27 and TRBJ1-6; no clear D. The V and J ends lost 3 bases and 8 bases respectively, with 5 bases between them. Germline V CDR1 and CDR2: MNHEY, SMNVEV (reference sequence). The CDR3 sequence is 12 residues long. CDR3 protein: CASSFGDSPLHF. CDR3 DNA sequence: TGTGCCAGCAGTTTTGGGGATTCACCCCTCCACTTT.